These 11 T cell receptor beta chains share one sample of origin, sequenced in a study of blood T cell repertoires in COVID-19. Sequencing used immunoSEQ multiplex PCR; TCRdb keeps in-frame clones, though not all of them. Found here are 75,000 to 80,000 clones, about 88% of them singletons; the top ten hold 8.5% to 9.5%. The sequencing sample was made of peripheral blood. The receptors shown here come from a human donor in a cohort sampled during active COVID-19.

This CDR3 reads CASSLIRVPGSQPQHF. The CDR3 DNA reads as TGTGCCAGCAGTTTAATCAGGGTTCCCGGAAGTCAGCCCCAGCATTTT. The V gene is TRBV28, the J gene TRBJ1-5; a weak D match, TRBD1 (5 bases). Germline V lookup: CDR1 MDHEN, CDR2 SYDVKM. The CDR3 runs 16 residues. The V and J ends lost 2 bases and 6 bases respectively, with 17 bases between them.

This chain uses TRBV28 with TRBJ1-6; 7 bases are a match to TRBD1. CDR3 length: 16 amino acids. The J segment lost 6 bases and the V segment lost 6 bases, leaving 11 bases of the junction unmatched. CDR1 and CDR2 (germline): MDHEN, SYDVKM. CDR3 region: CASRVQGFSFNSPLHF. CDR3 nucleotides: TGTGCCAGCAGGGTACAGGGGTTTAGCTTTAATTCACCCCTCCACTTT.

V usage is TRBV5-8 and J usage is TRBJ1-5; the D gene is possibly TRBD1 (5 bases). V was trimmed by 6 bases and J by 2 bases, leaving 15 bases between them. The CDR3 runs to 15 residues. CDR1 is SGHTS and CDR2 is YDEGEE in the germline V gene. CDR3: CASTEWQGGNQPQHF. The CDR3 DNA reads as TGTGCCAGCACCGAGTGGCAGGGCGGCAATCAGCCCCAGCATTTT.

The V and J genes are TRBV2 and TRBJ1-5, with TRBD1 identical over 12 bases. CDR1 and CDR2 (germline): SNHLY, FYNNEI. V gave up 7 bases and J gave up 6 bases; unmatched junction bases: 10. The CDR3 length is 16 residues. The DNA for the CDR3 is TGTGCCAGCAACATAGCCGGGACAGGGGGCGGTCAGCCCCAGCATTTT. Its protein product is CASNIAGTGGGQPQHF.

This chain links TRBV5-1 with TRBJ1-4; 10 positions match TRBD1. From germline, CDR1 is SGHRS and CDR2 YFSETQ. The CDR3 covers 14 residues. Trimming cost V 5 bases and J 8 bases; bases outside gene matches: 6. CDR3 protein: CASRISGQGEKLFF. The CDR3 DNA follows: TGCGCCAGCAGGATATCGGGACAGGGGGAAAAACTGTTTTTT.

The chain couples TRBV27 to TRBJ1-1; tentatively, D is TRBD1 (6 bases). This CDR3 is 13 amino acids long. CDR1 and CDR2 from the germline V gene are MNHEY and SMNVEV (reference sequence). Trimming removed 2 bases at V and 8 bases at J, with 12 bases between. The CDR3 DNA reads TGTGCCAGCAGTTTAACAGGGCGGCCCGAAGCTTTCTTT. Its translation is CASSLTGRPEAFF.

The rearrangement uses TRBV5-1 and TRBJ2-3; tentative D call: TRBD2 (5 bases). In germline, CDR1 is SGHRS, CDR2 YFSETQ. The CDR3 is 15 residues long. V was trimmed by 1 base and J by 6 bases, leaving 15 bases between them. The DNA for the CDR3 is TGCGCCAGCAGCTTGAGGCAGAACCCGGGGGATACGCAGTATTTT. It encodes CASSLRQNPGDTQYF. Full variable domain (remainder filled in from reference TRBV5-1 and TRBJ2-3): KAGVTQTPRYLIKTRGQQVTLSCSPISGHRSVSWYQQTPGQGLQFLFEYFSETQRNKGNFPGRFSGRQFSNSRSEMNVSTLELGDSALYLCASSLRQNPGDTQYFGPGTRLTVL.

The gene calls are TRBV11-2 and TRBJ2-5; 9 bases are a match to TRBD2. The CDR3 has 16 amino acids. The V gene end was trimmed by 5 bases and the J gene end by 1 base; junction bases not matched to a gene: 8. Per the germline V gene, CDR1 is SGHAT and CDR2 is FQNNGV. CDR3 sequence reads: CASSTTGTSPQETQYF. CDR3 DNA sequence: TGTGCCAGCAGCACGACCGGGACTAGCCCCCAAGAGACCCAGTACTTC. Based on the CDR3 plus reference TRBV11-2 and TRBJ2-5, the full variable domain is EAGVAQSPRYKIIEKRQSVAFWCNPISGHATLYWYQQILGQGPKLLIQFQNNGVVDDSQLPKDRFSAERLKGVDSTLKIQPAKLEDSAVYLCASSTTGTSPQETQYFGPGTRLLVL.

The gene calls are TRBV12-1 and TRBJ2-6; the D call in the table, TRBD1, was not verified against the DNA. TRBV12-1 is reported as a pseudogene. The CDR3 is made up of 16 amino acids. The CDR3 DNA reads as TGTGCCAGCCGAAACAAATTCCTCAGGGGGGCCAACGTCCTGACTTTC. Translation: CASRNKFLRGANVLTF.

The rearrangement uses TRBV25-1 and TRBJ2-1; 9 bases line up with TRBD1. Trimming removed 6 bases from V and 4 bases from J; junction bases left unmatched: 7. Germline V gene sequence: CDR1 MGHDK, CDR2 SYGVNS. The CDR3 consists of 15 residues. CDR3 amino acids: CASRTGTGTYNEQFF. The CDR3 nucleotides are TGTGCCAGCAGGACCGGGACAGGGACATACAATGAGCAGTTCTTC.

The V gene is TRBV3-1 (or the pseudogene TRBV3-2), the J gene TRBJ1-1, with 7 bases matching TRBD1. Germline CDR1 LGHDT, CDR2 YNNKEL (reference sequence). The V and J ends lost 0 bases and 6 bases, in that order; junction bases with no gene match: 7. This CDR3 comprises 15 residues. The CDR3 loop is CASSQEGGPGAEAFF. The DNA for the CDR3 is TGTGCCAGCAGCCAAGAAGGGGGCCCAGGCGCTGAAGCTTTCTTT.